The entry that follows covers one T cell receptor beta chain sequence. The CDR3 is 18 amino acids. The germline gives CDR1 DFQATT, CDR2 SNEGSKA (reference sequence). V gave up 3 bases and J gave up 2 bases; unmatched junction bases: 14. This specimen belongs to a study of T cells in Graves' hyperthyroidism and ophthalmopathy. Regions amplified from RNA transcripts were the TCR beta CDR3 regions. The TCR CDR3 was amplified in a first-round RT-PCR using the HTBI primer set. TCRdb fed the multiplex PCR reads into MiXCR, producing one record per CDR3 protein. The profile covers over 300,000 distinct CDR3 sequences, with roughly an eighth appearing a single time and about 37% taken by the ten largest.

This TCR derives from a woman aged 40 to 50 with Graves' ophthalmopathy. This sequence joins TRBV20-1 and TRBJ2-2, with TRBD1 identical over 8 bases. The sample taken for sequencing was blood. This CDR3 reads CSASHWRATGVNTGELFF. The CDR3 nucleotides read TGCAGTGCTAGTCATTGGCGGGCGACAGGGGTAAACACCGGGGAGCTGTTTTTT.